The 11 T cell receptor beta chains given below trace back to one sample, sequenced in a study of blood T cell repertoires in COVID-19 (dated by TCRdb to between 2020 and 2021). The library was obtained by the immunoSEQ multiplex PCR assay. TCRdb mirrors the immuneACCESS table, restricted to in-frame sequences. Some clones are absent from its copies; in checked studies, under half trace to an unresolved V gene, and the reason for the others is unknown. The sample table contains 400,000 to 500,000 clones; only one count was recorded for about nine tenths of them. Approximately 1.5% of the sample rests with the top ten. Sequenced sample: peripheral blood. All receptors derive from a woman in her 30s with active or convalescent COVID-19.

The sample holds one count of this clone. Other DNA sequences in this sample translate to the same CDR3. Here the CDR3 reads CASSLAGTGGYEQYF. The CDR3 DNA follows: TGTGCCAGCAGCTTAGCGGGGACAGGGGGCTACGAGCAGTACTTC. The J gene is TRBJ2-7, the V gene TRBV7-8; 11 bases match TRBD1. This CDR3 spans 15 amino acids. Per the germline V gene, CDR1 is SGHVS and CDR2 is FQNEAQ. Unmatched junction bases numbered 1, after V lost 0 bases and J lost 3 bases.

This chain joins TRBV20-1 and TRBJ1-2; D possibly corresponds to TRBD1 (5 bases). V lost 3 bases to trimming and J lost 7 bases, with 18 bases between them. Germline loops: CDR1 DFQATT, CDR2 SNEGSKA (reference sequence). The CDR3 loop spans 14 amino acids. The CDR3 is CSASLSGRTGGYTF. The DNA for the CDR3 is TGCAGTGCTAGTCTCTCTGGTCGTACAGGTGGCTACACCTTC.

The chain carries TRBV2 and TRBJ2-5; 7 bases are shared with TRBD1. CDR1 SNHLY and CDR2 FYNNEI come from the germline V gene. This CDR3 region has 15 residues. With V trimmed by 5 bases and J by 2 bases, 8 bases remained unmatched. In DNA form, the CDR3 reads TGTGCCAGCAGTAACTTACGACAGGGACAAGAGACCCAGTACTTC. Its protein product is CASSNLRQGQETQYF.

The CDR3 DNA follows: TGTGCCAGCAGCTTCCGGGTGGGCGGGACTGAAGCTTTCTTT. Amino acid sequence: CASSFRVGGTEAFF. The chain links TRBV11-2 to TRBJ1-1; D not resolved. Germline CDR1 is SGHAT and CDR2 is FQNNGV. The CDR3 consists of 14 residues. V was cut by 3 bases and J by 5 bases, with 13 bases left in between. The variable domain in full, completed from reference TRBV11-2 and TRBJ1-1, reads EAGVAQSPRYKIIEKRQSVAFWCNPISGHATLYWYQQILGQGPKLLIQFQNNGVVDDSQLPKDRFSAERLKGVDSTLKIQPAKLEDSAVYLCASSFRVGGTEAFFGQGTRLTVV.

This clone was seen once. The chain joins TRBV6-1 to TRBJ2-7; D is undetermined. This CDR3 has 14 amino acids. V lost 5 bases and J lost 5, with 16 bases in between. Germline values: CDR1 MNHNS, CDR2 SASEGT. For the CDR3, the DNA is TGTGCCAGCAGTCAATCCATGTTGGCCCACGAGCAGTACTTC. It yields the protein CASSQSMLAHEQYF.

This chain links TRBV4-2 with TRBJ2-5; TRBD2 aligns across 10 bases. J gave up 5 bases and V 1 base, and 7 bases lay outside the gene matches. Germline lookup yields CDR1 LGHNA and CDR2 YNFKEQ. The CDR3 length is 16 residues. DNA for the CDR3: TGTGCCAGCAGCCAAGGTTTTCTAGCGGGAGACGAGACCCAGTACTTC. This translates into CASSQGFLAGDETQYF.

The CDR3 region is CSVYRQETEQFF. CDR3 DNA: TGCAGCGTCTACCGACAGGAAACTGAGCAGTTCTTC. The chain uses TRBV29-1 and TRBJ2-1; TRBD1 is a possible D gene (6 bases). Germline V gene lookup returns CDR1 SQVTM and CDR2 ANQGSEA. The CDR3 has 12 amino acids. Trimming took off 6 bases at V and 9 bases at J, with 15 bases between the two ends.

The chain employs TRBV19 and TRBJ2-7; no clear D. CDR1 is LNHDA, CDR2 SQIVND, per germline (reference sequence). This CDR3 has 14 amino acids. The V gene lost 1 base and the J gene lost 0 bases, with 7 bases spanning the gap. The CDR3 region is CASSIGSYSYEQYF. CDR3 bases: TGTGCCAGTAGTATAGGTAGTTACTCCTACGAGCAGTACTTC. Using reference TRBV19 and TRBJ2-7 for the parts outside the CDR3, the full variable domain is DGGITQSPKYLFRKEGQNVTLSCEQNLNHDAMYWYRQDPGQGLRLIYYSQIVNDFQKGDIAEGYSVSREKKESFPLTVTSAQKNPTAFYLCASSIGSYSYEQYFGPGTRLTVT.

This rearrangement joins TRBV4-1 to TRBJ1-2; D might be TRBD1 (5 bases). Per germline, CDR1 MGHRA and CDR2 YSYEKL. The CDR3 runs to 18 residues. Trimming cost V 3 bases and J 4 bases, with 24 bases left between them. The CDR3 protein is CASSHTGLRGGRGYGYTF. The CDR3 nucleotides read TGCGCCAGCAGCCATACCGGCCTGCGGGGGGGTCGTGGCTATGGCTACACCTTC.

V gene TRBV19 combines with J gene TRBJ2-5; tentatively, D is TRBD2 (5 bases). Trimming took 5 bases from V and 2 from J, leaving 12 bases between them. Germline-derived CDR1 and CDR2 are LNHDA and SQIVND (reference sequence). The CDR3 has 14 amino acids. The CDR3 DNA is TGTGCCAGTAGTCCTGGACTGGGACAAGAGACCCAGTACTTC. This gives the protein CASSPGLGQETQYF. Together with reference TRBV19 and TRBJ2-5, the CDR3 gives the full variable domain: DGGITQSPKYLFRKEGQNVTLSCEQNLNHDAMYWYRQDPGQGLRLIYYSQIVNDFQKGDIAEGYSVSREKKESFPLTVTSAQKNPTAFYLCASSPGLGQETQYFGPGTRLLVL.

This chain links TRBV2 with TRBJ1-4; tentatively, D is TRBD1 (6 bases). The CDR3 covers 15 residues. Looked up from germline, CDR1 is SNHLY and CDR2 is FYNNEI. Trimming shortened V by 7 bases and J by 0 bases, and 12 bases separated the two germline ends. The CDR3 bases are TGTGCCAGCACTAATTCAGGGGCAACTAATGAAAAACTGTTTTTT. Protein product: CASTNSGATNEKLFF. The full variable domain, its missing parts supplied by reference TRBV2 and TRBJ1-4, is EPEVTQTPSHQVTQMGQEVILRCVPISNHLYFYWYRQILGQKVEFLVSFYNNEISEKSEIFDDQFSVERPDGSNFTLKIRSTKLEDSAMYFCASTNSGATNEKLFFGSGTQLSVL.